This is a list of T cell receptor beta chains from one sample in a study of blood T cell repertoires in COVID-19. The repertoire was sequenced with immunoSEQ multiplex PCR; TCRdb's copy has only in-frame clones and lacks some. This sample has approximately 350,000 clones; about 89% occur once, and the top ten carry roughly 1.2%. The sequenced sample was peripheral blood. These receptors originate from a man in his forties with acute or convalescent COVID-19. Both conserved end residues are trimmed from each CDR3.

CDR3 protein: ATSDPGGESPEQY
J gene: TRBJ2-7
V gene: TRBV24-1

CDR3 protein: ASSQGQVKQPQH
J gene: TRBJ1-5
V gene: TRBV4-1

CDR3 protein: ASMGQGGSNEKLF
J gene: TRBJ1-4
V gene: TRBV2

CDR3 protein: ASSLLPSTNEKLF
J gene: TRBJ1-4
V gene: TRBV5-6

CDR3 protein: ASSPSAYQPQH
J gene: TRBJ1-5
V gene: TRBV28

CDR3 protein: ASSFDAGGVGEQF
J gene: TRBJ2-1
V gene: TRBV11-2

CDR3 protein: ASSFDRGPSNQPQH
J gene: TRBJ1-5
V gene: TRBV28

CDR3 protein: ASTLQRGSVNYGYT
J gene: TRBJ1-2
V gene: TRBV19

CDR3 protein: ASSSRSSRGYGYT
J gene: TRBJ1-2
V gene: TRBV6-6

CDR3 protein: ASSSDSGVFNGYT
J gene: TRBJ1-2
V gene: TRBV7-3

CDR3 protein: ASSAQGARDTGELF
J gene: TRBJ2-2
V gene: TRBV9

CDR3 protein: ATSGRQGNTGELF
J gene: TRBJ2-2
V gene: TRBV15

CDR3 protein: ASSSGMETQY
J gene: TRBJ2-5
V gene: TRBV9

CDR3 protein: ASSLFRGGLAGELF
J gene: TRBJ2-2
V gene: TRBV5-8

CDR3 protein: ASSLSSGMTYNEQF
J gene: TRBJ2-1
V gene: TRBV27

CDR3 protein: ASSIDRKKGSGNTIY
J gene: TRBJ1-3
V gene: TRBV19